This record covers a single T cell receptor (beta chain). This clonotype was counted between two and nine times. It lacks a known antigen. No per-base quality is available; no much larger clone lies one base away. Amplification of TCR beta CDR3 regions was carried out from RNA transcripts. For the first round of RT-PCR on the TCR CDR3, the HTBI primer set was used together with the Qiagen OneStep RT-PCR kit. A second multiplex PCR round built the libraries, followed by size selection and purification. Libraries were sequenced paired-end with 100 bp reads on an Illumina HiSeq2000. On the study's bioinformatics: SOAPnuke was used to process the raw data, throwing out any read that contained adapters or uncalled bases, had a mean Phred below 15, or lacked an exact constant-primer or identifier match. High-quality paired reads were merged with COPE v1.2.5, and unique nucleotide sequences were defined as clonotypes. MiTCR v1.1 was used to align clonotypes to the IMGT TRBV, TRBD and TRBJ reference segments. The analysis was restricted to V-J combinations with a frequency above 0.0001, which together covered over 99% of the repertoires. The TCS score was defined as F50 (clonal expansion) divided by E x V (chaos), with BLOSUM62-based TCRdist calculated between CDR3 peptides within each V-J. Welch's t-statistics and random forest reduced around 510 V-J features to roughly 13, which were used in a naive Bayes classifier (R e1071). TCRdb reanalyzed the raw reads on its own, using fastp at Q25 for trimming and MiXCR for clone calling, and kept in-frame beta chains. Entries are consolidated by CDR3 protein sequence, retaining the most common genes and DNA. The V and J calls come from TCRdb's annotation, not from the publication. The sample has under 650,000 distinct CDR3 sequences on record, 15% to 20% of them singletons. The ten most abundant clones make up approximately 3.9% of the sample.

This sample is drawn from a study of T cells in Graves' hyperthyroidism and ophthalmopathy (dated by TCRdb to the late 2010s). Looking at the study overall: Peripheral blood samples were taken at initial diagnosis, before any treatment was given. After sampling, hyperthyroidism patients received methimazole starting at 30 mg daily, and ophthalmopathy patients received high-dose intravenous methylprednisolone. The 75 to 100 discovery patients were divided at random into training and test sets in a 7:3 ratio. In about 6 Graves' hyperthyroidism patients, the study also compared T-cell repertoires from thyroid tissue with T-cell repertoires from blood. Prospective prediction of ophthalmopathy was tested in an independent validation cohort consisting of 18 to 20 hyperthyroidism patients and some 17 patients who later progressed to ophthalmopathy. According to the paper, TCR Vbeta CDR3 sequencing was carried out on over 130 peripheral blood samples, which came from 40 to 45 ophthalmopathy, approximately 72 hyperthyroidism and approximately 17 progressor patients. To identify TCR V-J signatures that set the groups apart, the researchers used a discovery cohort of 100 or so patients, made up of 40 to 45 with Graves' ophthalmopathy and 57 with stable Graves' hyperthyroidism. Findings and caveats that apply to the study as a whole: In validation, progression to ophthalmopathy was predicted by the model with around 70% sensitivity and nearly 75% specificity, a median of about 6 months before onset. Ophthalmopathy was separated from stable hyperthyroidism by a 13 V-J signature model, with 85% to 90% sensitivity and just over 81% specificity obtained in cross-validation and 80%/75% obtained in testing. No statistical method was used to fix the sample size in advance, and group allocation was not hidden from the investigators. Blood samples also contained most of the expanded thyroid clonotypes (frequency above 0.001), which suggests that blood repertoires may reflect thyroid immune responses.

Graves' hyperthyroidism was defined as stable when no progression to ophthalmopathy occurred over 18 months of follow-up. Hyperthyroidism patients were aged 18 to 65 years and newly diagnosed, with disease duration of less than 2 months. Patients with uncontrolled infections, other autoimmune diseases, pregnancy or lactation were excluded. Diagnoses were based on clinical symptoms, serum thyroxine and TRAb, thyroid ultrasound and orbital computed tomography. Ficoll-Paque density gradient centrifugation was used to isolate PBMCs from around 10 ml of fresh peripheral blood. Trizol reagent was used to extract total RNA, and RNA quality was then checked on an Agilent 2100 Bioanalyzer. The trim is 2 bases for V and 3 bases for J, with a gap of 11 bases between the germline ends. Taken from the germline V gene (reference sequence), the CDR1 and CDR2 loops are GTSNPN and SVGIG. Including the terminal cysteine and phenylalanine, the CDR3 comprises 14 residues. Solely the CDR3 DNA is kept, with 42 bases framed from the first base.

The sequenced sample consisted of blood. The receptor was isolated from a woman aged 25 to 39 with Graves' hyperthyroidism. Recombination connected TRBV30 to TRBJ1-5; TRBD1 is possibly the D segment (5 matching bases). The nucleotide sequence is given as TGTGCCTGGAGTCGGGGGAATGTCAATCAGCCCCAGCATTTT. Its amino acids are CAWSRGNVNQPQHF.